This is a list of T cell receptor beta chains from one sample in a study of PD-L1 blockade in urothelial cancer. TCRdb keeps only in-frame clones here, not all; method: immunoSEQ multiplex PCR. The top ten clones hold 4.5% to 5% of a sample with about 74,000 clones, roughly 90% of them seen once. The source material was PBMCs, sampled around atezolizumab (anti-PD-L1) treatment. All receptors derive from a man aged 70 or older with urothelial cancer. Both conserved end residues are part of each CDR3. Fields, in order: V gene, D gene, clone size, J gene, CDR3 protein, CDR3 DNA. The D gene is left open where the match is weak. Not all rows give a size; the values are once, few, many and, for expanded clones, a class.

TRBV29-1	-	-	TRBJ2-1	CSVEGRGRQFF	TGCAGCGTTGAAGGGAGAGGGAGGCAGTTCTTC
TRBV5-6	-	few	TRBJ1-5	CASSPSGNSNQPQHF	TGTGCCAGCAGCCCCAGCGGAAATAGCAATCAGCCCCAGCATTTT
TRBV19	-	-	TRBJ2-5	CASSIMGAETQYF	TGTGCCAGTAGTATAATGGGGGCGGAGACCCAGTACTTC
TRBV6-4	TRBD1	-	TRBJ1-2	CASNPSDRELAYTF	TGTGCCAGCAACCCATCCGACAGGGAATTGGCCTACACCTTC
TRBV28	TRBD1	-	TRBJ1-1	CASSPGQGGFTEAFF	TGTGCCAGCAGCCCGGGACAGGGGGGTTTCACTGAAGCTTTCTTT
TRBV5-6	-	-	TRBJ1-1	CASSFGGGSAFF	TGTGCCAGCAGCTTTGGGGGGGGCAGTGCTTTCTTT
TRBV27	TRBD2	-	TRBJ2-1	CASSPRGLASNEQFF	TGTGCCAGCAGTCCCAGGGGACTAGCGTCTAATGAGCAGTTCTTC
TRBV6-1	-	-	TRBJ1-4	CASSEFITTTNEKLFF	TGTGCCAGCAGTGAATTTATAACAACAACTAATGAAAAACTGTTTTTT
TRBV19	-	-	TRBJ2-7	CASSIRGSSYEQYF	TGTGCCAGTAGTATCCGAGGGAGCTCCTACGAGCAGTACTTC
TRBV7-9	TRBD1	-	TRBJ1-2	CASRTITGTGDYGYTF	TGTGCCAGCAGGACGATCACCGGGACAGGGGACTATGGCTACACCTTC
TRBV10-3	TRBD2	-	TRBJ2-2	CAISRTSGTIGELFF	TGTGCCATCAGCCGGACTAGCGGGACTATCGGGGAGCTGTTTTTT
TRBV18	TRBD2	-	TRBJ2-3	CASSPVGRGTDTQYF	TGTGCCAGCTCACCCGTCGGGAGGGGGACAGATACGCAGTATTTT
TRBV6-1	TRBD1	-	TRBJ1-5	CASSGTGESQPQHF	TGTGCCAGCAGTGGGACAGGGGAAAGTCAGCCCCAGCATTTT
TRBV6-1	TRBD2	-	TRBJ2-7	CASSEAELAGLYEQYF	TGTGCCAGCAGTGAAGCGGAATTAGCGGGACTTTACGAGCAGTACTTC
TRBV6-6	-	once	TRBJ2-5	CASSYLPGGETQYF	TGTGCCAGCAGTTACCTCCCGGGTGGAGAGACCCAGTACTTC
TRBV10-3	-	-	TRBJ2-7	CAISRVEGPELEQYF	TGTGCCATCAGCCGAGTGGAGGGTCCAGAACTCGAGCAGTACTTC
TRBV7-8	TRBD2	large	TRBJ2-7	CASSLVVASGSLNEQYF	TGTGCCAGCAGCTTAGTAGTGGCTAGCGGGAGTCTGAACGAGCAGTACTTC